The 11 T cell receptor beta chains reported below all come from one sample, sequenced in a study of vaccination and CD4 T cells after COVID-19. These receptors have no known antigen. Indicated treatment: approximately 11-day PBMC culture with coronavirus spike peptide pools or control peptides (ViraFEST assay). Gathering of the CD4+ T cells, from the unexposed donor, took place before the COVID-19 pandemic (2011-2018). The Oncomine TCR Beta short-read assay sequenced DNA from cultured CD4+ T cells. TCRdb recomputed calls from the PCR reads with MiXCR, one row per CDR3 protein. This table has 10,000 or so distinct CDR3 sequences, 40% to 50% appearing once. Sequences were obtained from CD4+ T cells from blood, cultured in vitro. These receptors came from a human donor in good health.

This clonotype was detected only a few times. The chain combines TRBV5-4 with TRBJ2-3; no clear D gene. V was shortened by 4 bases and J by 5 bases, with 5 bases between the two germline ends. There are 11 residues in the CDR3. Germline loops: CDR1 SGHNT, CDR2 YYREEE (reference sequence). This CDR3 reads CASSKGDTQYF. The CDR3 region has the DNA TGTGCCAGCAGCAAGGGAGATACGCAGTATTTT.

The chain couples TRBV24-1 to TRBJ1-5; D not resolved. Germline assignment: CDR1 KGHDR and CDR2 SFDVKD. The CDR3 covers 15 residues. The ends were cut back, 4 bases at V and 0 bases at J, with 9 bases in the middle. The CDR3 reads CATSEGGNSNQPQHF. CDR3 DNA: TGTGCCACCAGTGAGGGCGGGAATAGCAATCAGCCCCAGCATTTT.

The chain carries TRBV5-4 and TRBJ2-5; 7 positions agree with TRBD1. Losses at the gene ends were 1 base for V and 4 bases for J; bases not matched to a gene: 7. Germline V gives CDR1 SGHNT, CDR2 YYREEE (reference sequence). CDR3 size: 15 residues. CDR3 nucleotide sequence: TGTGCCAGCAGCTTGATACAGGGGAGTGGAGAGACCCAGTACTTC. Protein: CASSLIQGSGETQYF.

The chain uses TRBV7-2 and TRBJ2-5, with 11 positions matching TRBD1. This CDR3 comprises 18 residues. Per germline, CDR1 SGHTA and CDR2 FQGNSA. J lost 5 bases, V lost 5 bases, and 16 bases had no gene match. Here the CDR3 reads CASSRKHPGQGVGETQYF. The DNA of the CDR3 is TGTGCCAGCAGCCGGAAGCACCCGGGACAGGGGGTTGGGGAGACCCAGTACTTC.

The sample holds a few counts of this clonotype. CDR3: CASSYEGDQPQHF. For the CDR3, the DNA is TGTGCCAGCAGTTACGAGGGAGATCAGCCCCAGCATTTT. The V gene is TRBV6-5, the J gene TRBJ1-5; D is ambiguous. The CDR3 is 13 residues long. V was pared by 2 bases and J by 5 bases, with 7 bases between. Germline V lookup: CDR1 MNHEY, CDR2 SVGAGI.

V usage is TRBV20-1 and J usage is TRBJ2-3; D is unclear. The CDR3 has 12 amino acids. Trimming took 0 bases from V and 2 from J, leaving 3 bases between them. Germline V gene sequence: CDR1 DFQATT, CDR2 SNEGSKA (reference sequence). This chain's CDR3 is CSARDLTDTQYF. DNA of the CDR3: TGCAGTGCTAGAGATCTCACAGATACGCAGTATTTT.

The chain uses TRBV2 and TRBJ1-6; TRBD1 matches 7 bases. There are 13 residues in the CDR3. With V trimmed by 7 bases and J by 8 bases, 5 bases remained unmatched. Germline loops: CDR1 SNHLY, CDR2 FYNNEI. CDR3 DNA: TGTGCCAGCAAGGGGGCTCGGGATTCACCCCTCCACTTT. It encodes CASKGARDSPLHF.

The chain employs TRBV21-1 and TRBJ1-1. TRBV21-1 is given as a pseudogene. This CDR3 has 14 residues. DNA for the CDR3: TGTGCCAGCAGCAAAAAAAGGTTGGGCACTGAAGCTTTCTTT. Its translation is CASSKKRLGTEAFF.

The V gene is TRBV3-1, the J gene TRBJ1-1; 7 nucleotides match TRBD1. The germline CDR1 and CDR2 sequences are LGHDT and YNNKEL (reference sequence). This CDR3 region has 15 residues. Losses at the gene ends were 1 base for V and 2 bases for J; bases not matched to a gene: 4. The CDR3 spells CASSQVSGGNTEAFF. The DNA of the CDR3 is TGTGCCAGCAGCCAAGTGTCAGGGGGAAACACTGAAGCTTTCTTT.

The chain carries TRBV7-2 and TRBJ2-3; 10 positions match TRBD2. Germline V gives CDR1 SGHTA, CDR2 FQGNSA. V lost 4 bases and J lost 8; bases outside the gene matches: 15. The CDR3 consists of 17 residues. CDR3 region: CASSSYPAGGGLSTQYF. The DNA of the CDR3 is TGTGCCAGCAGCTCCTACCCAGCGGGAGGGGGGTTAAGTACGCAGTATTTT.

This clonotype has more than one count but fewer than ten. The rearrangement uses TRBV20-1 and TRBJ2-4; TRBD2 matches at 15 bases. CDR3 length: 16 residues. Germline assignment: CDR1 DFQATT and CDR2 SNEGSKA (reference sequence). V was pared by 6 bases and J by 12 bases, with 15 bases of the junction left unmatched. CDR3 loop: CSARPGLAGGFSRQYF. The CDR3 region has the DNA TGCAGTGCACGGCCGGGACTAGCGGGAGGATTTAGCCGTCAGTACTTC.